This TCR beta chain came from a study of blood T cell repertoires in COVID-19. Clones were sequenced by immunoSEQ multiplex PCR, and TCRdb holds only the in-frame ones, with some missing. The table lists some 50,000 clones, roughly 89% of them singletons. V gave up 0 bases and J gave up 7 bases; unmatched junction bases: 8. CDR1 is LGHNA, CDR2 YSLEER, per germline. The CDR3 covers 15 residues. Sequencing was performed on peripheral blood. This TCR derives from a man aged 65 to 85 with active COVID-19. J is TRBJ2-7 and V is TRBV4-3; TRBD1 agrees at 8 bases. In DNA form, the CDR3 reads TGCGCCAGCAGCCAAGAATTCGGACAGGGTCGTGAGCAGTACTTC. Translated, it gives CASSQEFGQGREQYF.